These 13 T cell receptor beta chains were sequenced from one sample in a study of blood T cells in healthy people across ages. Combining a sample-barcoded 5' primer with a J-beta primer mix, a second PCR ran for roughly 6 to 12 cycles. TCRdb itself ran the 5' RACE reads through MiXCR, one entry per CDR3 protein. The sample yields around 800,000 distinct CDR3 sequences, roughly 25% seen once. The data also belong to a second study, concerning T cells of mothers and their children.

The sample was blood. The receptors were gathered from a boy between 10 and 17 years old in good health.

The rearrangement links TRBV2 to TRBJ2-7, with D perhaps matching TRBD1 (6 bases). Germline-derived CDR1 and CDR2 are SNHLY and FYNNEI. The CDR3 runs to 15 residues. Trimming shortened V by 3 bases and J by 3 bases, and 15 bases separated the two germline ends. The CDR3 region has the DNA TGTGCCAGCAGTGAGGGCGGTCAGGGGTTCTACGAGCAGTACTTC. It is translated as CASSEGGQGFYEQYF.

The genes are TRBV6-2 or TRBV6-3 and TRBJ2-7, with D possibly TRBD2 on 5 matching bases. The V gene's germline CDR1 is MNHEY and CDR2 SVGEGT. Trimming pared 5 bases from V and 5 bases from J, leaving 10 bases between. CDR3 length: 12 amino acids. CDR3 region: CASSGGFHEQYF. For the CDR3, the DNA is TGTGCCAGCAGTGGCGGGTTCCACGAGCAGTACTTC.

The gene calls are TRBV6-5 and TRBJ2-2; weak D call: TRBD2 (7 bases). Per the germline V gene, CDR1 is MNHEY and CDR2 is SVGAGI. The CDR3 runs to 14 residues. The V end was cut by 6 bases, the J end by 7 bases, with 15 bases between. The CDR3 coding sequence is TGTGCCAGCAGCTACCGGGGGGCGGTCGGGGAGCTGTTTTTT. Translating gives CASSYRGAVGELFF.

The chain couples TRBV5-1 to TRBJ2-5; no definite D call. Germline V gives CDR1 SGHRS, CDR2 YFSETQ. This CDR3 is built from 13 residues. V lost 7 bases and J lost 3, with 13 bases in between. The CDR3 coding sequence is TGCGCCAGCTCCCCCCCGATCGAAGAGACCCAGTACTTC. Protein: CASSPPIEETQYF.

This clonotype has a handful of counts. CDR3 sequence: CASSQMGRGGAIQQYF. CDR3 in DNA: TGTGCCAGCAGCCAAATGGGTAGAGGGGGCGCAATCCAGCAGTACTTC. The rearrangement links TRBV5-6 to TRBJ2-7, with 7 bases that match TRBD1. Trimming at V came to 4 bases and at J to 8 bases, leaving 18 bases not matched to a gene. The germline V gene has CDR1 SGHDT and CDR2 YYEEEE. The CDR3 loop spans 16 amino acids.

The chain is built from TRBV18 and TRBJ2-1; tentatively, D is TRBD1 (5 bases). The end of the DNA fits TRBJ2-7 better, so the J call may be wrong. The CDR3 extends over 12 amino acids. Germline CDR1 and CDR2: KGHSH and LQKENI. The CDR3: CASSPTGPEQYF. DNA of the CDR3: TGTGCCAGCTCACCTACAGGCCCCGAGCAGTACTTC.

This rearrangement joins TRBV25-1 to TRBJ1-3; no firm D call. Germline assignment: CDR1 MGHDK and CDR2 SYGVNS. This CDR3 spans 12 amino acids. Trimming took off 4 bases at V and 4 bases at J, with 5 bases between the two ends. The CDR3 nucleotides read TGTGCCAGCAGTGCCAGGGGAAACACCATATATTTT. It yields the protein CASSARGNTIYF.

This clonotype has only a few counts. The rearrangement uses TRBV5-1 and TRBJ2-1; TRBD2 matches at 9 bases. The J segment lost 2 bases and the V segment lost 5 bases, leaving 11 bases of the junction unmatched. CDR1 is SGHRS, CDR2 YFSETQ, per germline. The CDR3 covers 17 residues. The CDR3 is CASSGGSGGTTYNEQFF. For the CDR3, the DNA is TGCGCCAGCAGTGGGGGTAGCGGGGGAACCACCTACAATGAGCAGTTCTTC.

This chain joins TRBV3-1 and TRBJ2-1; possibly TRBD2 for D (7 bases). TRBJ2-7 matches the DNA end more closely, so the J call is doubtful. The CDR3 totals 14 residues. Germline CDR1 LGHDT, CDR2 YNNKEL (reference sequence). The CDR3 loop is CASSRARGRGGQYF. CDR3 bases: TGTGCCAGCAGCCGTGCGAGGGGGAGGGGCGGGCAGTACTTC.

This sequence joins TRBV20-1 and TRBJ2-2; 10 nucleotides agree with TRBD1. The CDR3 totals 15 residues. Trimming removed 6 bases from V and 3 bases from J; junction bases left unmatched: 7. Germline assignment: CDR1 DFQATT and CDR2 SNEGSKA (reference sequence). CDR3 region: CSAKTGTGDTGELFF. The CDR3 region has the DNA TGCAGTGCAAAAACCGGGACAGGGGACACCGGGGAGCTGTTTTTT.

This clonotype was recorded a few times. The chain recombines TRBV6-1 with TRBJ1-4; no reliable D call. V lost 8 bases to trimming and J lost 8 bases, with 15 bases between them. Germline-derived CDR1 and CDR2 are MNHNS and SASEGT. CDR3 size: 13 residues. In DNA form, the CDR3 reads TGTGCCAGCGGGAGAGGGCCGGGGGAAAAACTGTTTTTT. The encoded protein is CASGRGPGEKLFF.

This clonotype was seen a few times. The V and J genes are TRBV4-1 and TRBJ2-5, with 8 bases aligning to TRBD2. CDR1 is MGHRA and CDR2 is YSYEKL in the germline V gene. The V gene end was trimmed by 0 bases and the J gene end by 9 bases; junction bases not matched to a gene: 15. The CDR3 spans 17 residues. The CDR3 DNA follows: TGCGCCAGCAGCCAAGAAAGCGGGGGCAGGGTCCTCCGAGCCCAGTACTTC. Translating it yields CASSQESGGRVLRAQYF.

J is TRBJ1-3 and V is TRBV6-5; 7 nucleotides match TRBD1. This CDR3 has 15 amino acids. The V gene end was trimmed by 0 bases and the J gene end by 4 bases; junction bases not matched to a gene: 3. Germline V CDR1 and CDR2: MNHEY, SVGAGI. CDR3 region: CASSYSGTVGNTIYF. CDR3 DNA sequence: TGTGCCAGCAGTTACTCGGGGACAGTCGGAAACACCATATATTTT.